This T cell receptor (beta chain) was profiled in a study of T cell changes during pregnancy in multiple sclerosis. Clones were sequenced by immunoSEQ multiplex PCR, and TCRdb holds only the in-frame ones, with some missing. The sample shows some 80,000 clones, 90% to 95% of them seen only once. In its sample, this clone was seen once. With 5 bases clipped from V and 4 bases from J, the junction kept 5 bases outside the gene matches. This CDR3 spans 13 amino acids. Germline V CDR1 and CDR2: GTSNPN, SVGIG (reference sequence). The input for sequencing was peripheral blood, taken in the second trimester of pregnancy. The TCR was taken from a female donor with multiple sclerosis, enrolled in a pregnancy study. This rearrangement joins TRBV30 to TRBJ2-7, with 10 bases matching TRBD1. The CDR3 loop reads CAWGRTGGYEQYF. The CDR3 DNA reads TGTGCCTGGGGGAGGACAGGGGGTTACGAGCAGTACTTC.